This T cell receptor beta chain stems from a study of CD8 T cells in ankylosing spondylitis. This clonotype was detected many times. Its antigen is unidentified. The germline CDR1 and CDR2 sequences are SEHNR and FQNEAQ (reference sequence). The CDR3 runs to 15 residues. V was trimmed by 7 bases and J by 6 bases, leaving 19 bases between them. Study outcomes and limitations: A TCR beta motif of roughly eight highly homologous variants appeared characteristic of ankylosing spondylitis blood. Disease-linked clones were CD8+ and relatively rare in peripheral blood.

Quantitative 5'-RACE with molecular barcodes was used to make the TCR beta libraries. TCRdb re-called the 5' RACE reads with MiXCR, one entry per CDR3 protein. The profile shows about 510,000 distinct CDR3 sequences, roughly 5.3% of them singletons. The source material was blood, either unsorted or a sorted T cell fraction (not recorded which). The chain uses TRBV7-9 and TRBJ2-1; D is tentatively TRBD1 or TRBD2 (5 bases each). The source of this sequence is a male donor with ankylosing spondylitis. The CDR3 loop is CASIRGVGEFNEQFF. CDR3 nucleotide sequence: TGTGCCAGCATCAGAGGGGTAGGGGAGTTCAATGAGCAGTTCTTC.